This note documents a single TCR beta chain sequence. This sample is part of a study of blood T cell repertoires in COVID-19. As handled by the study authors: Reference gene primer amplification yielded estimated nucleated cell counts. Measured with immunoSEQ multiplex PCR; TCRdb has only the in-frame clones, and not every one. V, J and clone size were drawn from that table, and D and trimming were deduced from the DNA. This table holds about 300,000 clones, roughly 86% found once. Before they entered the study, exposed participants had met a COVID-19 case within 2 weeks. This clonotype originated in a woman aged 45 to 65 who had been exposed to COVID-19. The sample taken for sequencing was PBMCs or T cells enriched from blood (not recorded which).

The CDR3 coding sequence is TGTGCCACCAGCAGGATGCGGACAGGGGGAACTGAAGCTTTCTTT. As protein: CATSRMRTGGTEAFF. The genes are TRBV15 and TRBJ1-1, with 10 bases matching TRBD1. V gave up 3 bases and J gave up 5 bases; unmatched junction bases: 6. CDR1 is LNHNV, CDR2 YYDKDF, per germline (reference sequence). This CDR3 contains 15 residues.